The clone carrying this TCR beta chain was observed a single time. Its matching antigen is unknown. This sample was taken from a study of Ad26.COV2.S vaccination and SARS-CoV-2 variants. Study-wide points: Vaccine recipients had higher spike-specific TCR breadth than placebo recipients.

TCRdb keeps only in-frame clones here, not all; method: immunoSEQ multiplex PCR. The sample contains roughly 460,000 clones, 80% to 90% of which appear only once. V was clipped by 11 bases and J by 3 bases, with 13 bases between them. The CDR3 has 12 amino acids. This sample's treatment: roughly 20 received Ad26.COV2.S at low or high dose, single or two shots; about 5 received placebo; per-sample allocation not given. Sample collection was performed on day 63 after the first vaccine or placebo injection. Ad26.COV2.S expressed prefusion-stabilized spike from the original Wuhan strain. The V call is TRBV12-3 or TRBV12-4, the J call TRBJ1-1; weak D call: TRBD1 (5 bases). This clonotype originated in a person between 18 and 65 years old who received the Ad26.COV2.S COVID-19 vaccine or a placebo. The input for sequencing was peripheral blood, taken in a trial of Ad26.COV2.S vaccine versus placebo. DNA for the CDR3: TGTGCCGGGGGGGGTCAGGACACTGAAGCTTTCTTT. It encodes CAGGGQDTEAFF.